These T cell receptor beta chains were read from a single sample in a study of beta chain features in type 1 diabetes. Here immunoSEQ multiplex PCR was the method, and the copy in TCRdb shows in-frame clones only, minus some. The table records 300,000 to 450,000 clones, about 19% of them present only once. The sample was naive CD4+ T cells from blood. These receptors all stem from a woman between 18 and 29 years old in good health. Each CDR3 is given with its conserved first and last residue. A D gene is named only where the DNA matches it firmly. Where a row states a size, it is once, few, many or the class of an expanded clone; other rows omit it.

v_gene	d_gene	abundance	j_gene	CDR3nt	CDR3aa
TRBV13	.	.	TRBJ2-3	TGTGCCAGCAGCTTAGGGCGGGGAGCGACAGATACGCAGTATTTT	CASSLGRGATDTQYF
TRBV30	TRBD1	.	TRBJ1-2	TGTGCCTGGAGGGACAGGGGGCGTTATGGCTACACCTTC	CAWRDRGRYGYTF
TRBV7-6	.	.	TRBJ1-1	TGTGCCAGCAGCCAGGGAGCAGGGGCGAACACTGAAGCTTTCTTT	CASSQGAGANTEAFF
TRBV4-2	TRBD2	.	TRBJ2-5	TGTGCCAGCAGCCAAGACTGGGGGGGAGCGGAGACCCAGTACTTC	CASSQDWGGAETQYF
TRBV5-1	.	few	TRBJ2-7	TGCGCCAGCAGCTTTGCGGTGTCCTACGAGCAGTACTTC	CASSFAVSYEQYF
TRBV4-2	.	.	TRBJ1-1	TGTGCCAGCAGCCAAAATAGGGGCACGGAAGCTTTCTTT	CASSQNRGTEAFF
TRBV2	.	.	TRBJ1-1	TGTGCCAGCGGACAGACGGTTGAAGCTTTCTTT	CASGQTVEAFF
TRBV7-2	.	few	TRBJ2-3	TGTGCCAGCAGCTTGTACGTACAGGGAAGCACAGATACGCAGTATTTT	CASSLYVQGSTDTQYF
TRBV30	.	.	TRBJ1-2	TGTGCCTGGGAGGCCGCTCCAAACTATGGCTACACCTTC	CAWEAAPNYGYTF
TRBV15	TRBD2	few	TRBJ2-5	TGTGCCACCAGCGAGGGTCGCGGGAGGGCCGTGGAGACCCAGTACTTC	CATSEGRGRAVETQYF
TRBV5-1	.	few	TRBJ1-5	TGCGCCAGCAGCGAAGGACAGTACAATCAGCCCCAGCATTTT	CASSEGQYNQPQHF
TRBV5-1	.	few	TRBJ2-2	TGCGCCAGCAGTCGTACGGGGAGAAATACCGGGGAGCTGTTTTTT	CASSRTGRNTGELFF
TRBV27	.	few	TRBJ2-7	TGTGCCAGCAGTTCCTCAGGGTTAACCTACGAGCAGTACTTC	CASSSSGLTYEQYF
TRBV5-6	.	.	TRBJ2-7	TGTGCCAGCAGAGGGGTTGGTGAGCAGTACTTC	CASRGVGEQYF
TRBV4-1	TRBD1	.	TRBJ1-2	TGCGCCAGCAGCCAGGGGACAGGCTGGTATGGCTACACCTTC	CASSQGTGWYGYTF
TRBV5-1	TRBD1	.	TRBJ2-7	TGCGCCAGCAGTCCGGGACAGGGAGGCGAGCAGTACTTC	CASSPGQGGEQYF
TRBV29-1	TRBD1	few	TRBJ1-2	TGCAGCGTTGCCGGGGGACAGGGGGCGGGCTATGGCTACACCTTC	CSVAGGQGAGYGYTF
TRBV7-9	TRBD1	few	TRBJ1-5	TGTGCCAGCAGCTCGGGGGACAGGGGTTCGCAGCCCCAGCATTTT	CASSSGDRGSQPQHF
TRBV7-3	.	.	TRBJ1-1	TGTGCCAGCAGCACCCAGGGGAACACTGAAGCTTTCTTT	CASSTQGNTEAFF
TRBV7-2	TRBD2	.	TRBJ2-5	TGTGCCAGCAGTCGTAGCGGGGGGATCGGTGAGACCCAGTACTTC	CASSRSGGIGETQYF
TRBV9	.	.	TRBJ1-2	TGTGCCAGCAGCGTCTCGTCAGGGGATATCTATGGCTACACCTTC	CASSVSSGDIYGYTF
TRBV15	.	.	TRBJ2-5	TGTGCCACCAGCAGAGCCGAATTAGTCGGGGAGACCCAGTACTTC	CATSRAELVGETQYF
TRBV7-2	.	.	TRBJ2-6	TGTGCCAGCAGCTCGCGAACCCTAGTCTCTGGGGCCAACGTCCTGACTTTC	CASSSRTLVSGANVLTF
TRBV9	TRBD1	few	TRBJ2-5	TGTGCCAGCAGCCGAACGACAGGGTACTTACAAGAGACCCAGTACTTC	CASSRTTGYLQETQYF
TRBV30	.	.	TRBJ2-7	TGTGCCTGGAGTGTACCAGGGATCTCCTACGAGCAGTACTTC	CAWSVPGISYEQYF
TRBV7-9	.	few	TRBJ1-1	TGTGCCAGCAGCTTATACCTCCGGAGGATCACTGAAGCTTTCTTT	CASSLYLRRITEAFF
TRBV19	TRBD1	.	TRBJ1-5	TGTGCCAGTAGCGTGACAGGGGGTAGCAATCAGCCCCAGCATTTT	CASSVTGGSNQPQHF
TRBV19	TRBD2	.	TRBJ2-4	TGTGCCAGTAGGGCCAGCGGGGGAGCCAAAAACATTCAGTACTTC	CASRASGGAKNIQYF